The following is a T cell receptor (beta chain) sequence with its context. Its antigen remains unidentified. PCR employed 60 Vbeta and 13 Jbeta primers. Sequencing used immunoSEQ multiplex PCR; TCRdb keeps in-frame clones, though not all of them. Among hundreds of thousands of clones listed, more than 60% were seen once. The sample comes from a study of cytomegalovirus exposure and HLA in healthy donors. Points from the study as a whole: The authors reported that TCR beta sequences could predict HLA-A and HLA-B alleles. These predictions were accurate for most subjects in the first cohort. An Asian-associated ancestry cluster reportedly showed fewer N-insertions than the approximately 700-donor mean in a later analysis. Being indistinguishable, some V segments were excluded, TRBV6-2 and TRBV6-3 among them.

From germline, CDR1 is SGHNT and CDR2 YYREEE (reference sequence). This CDR3 has 15 residues. V was pared by 6 bases and J by 4 bases, with 6 bases of the junction left unmatched. Sequencing was done on a sample of PBMCs. The sequence came from a girl aged 2 to 10 in good health and CMV-seronegative. This sequence joins TRBV5-4 and TRBJ2-3; 12 bases fit TRBD2. CDR3 amino acids: CASTSRLAGADTQYF. For the CDR3, the DNA is TGTGCCAGCACCTCCAGACTAGCGGGGGCAGATACGCAGTATTTT.